This T cell receptor beta chain appears in the sequencing data of a study of blood T cells in healthy people across ages. Next came a second PCR, run for about 7 to 12 cycles, which used a sample-barcoded 5' primer along with a J-beta primer mix. All samples gave at least 2.5 million CDR3-containing paired-end reads. Each CDR3 protein is one row after TCRdb ran MiXCR on the 5' RACE reads. The sample shows about 810,000 distinct CDR3 sequences, approximately 35% of them seen only once. Findings and caveats of the study: For the donors, CMV status was unknown and possibly confounded expanded clonotype changes.

Each sample gave at least 6.5 million isolated PBMCs. Per the germline V gene, CDR1 is LGHNA and CDR2 is YSLEER. This CDR3 contains 14 residues. Trimming stripped 0 bases from V and 12 bases from J, with 15 bases between. In this sample, this clonotype turned up a few times. Its target is unknown. Material: blood. J is TRBJ2-1 and V is TRBV4-3, with D possibly being TRBD1 (5 bases). This clonotype was sampled from a man aged 18-30 years in good health. The CDR3 here is CASSQDTGPQGQFF. DNA for the CDR3: TGCGCCAGCAGCCAAGATACCGGACCGCAGGGGCAGTTCTTC.